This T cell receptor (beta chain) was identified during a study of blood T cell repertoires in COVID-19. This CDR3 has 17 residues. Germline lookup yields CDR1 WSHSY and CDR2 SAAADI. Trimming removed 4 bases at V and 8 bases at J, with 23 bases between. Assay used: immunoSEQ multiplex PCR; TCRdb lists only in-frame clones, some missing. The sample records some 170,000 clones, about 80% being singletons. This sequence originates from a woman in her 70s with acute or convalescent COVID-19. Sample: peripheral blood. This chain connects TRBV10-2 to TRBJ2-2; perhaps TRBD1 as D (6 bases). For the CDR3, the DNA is TGCGCCAGCAGTGGTCGCAGGGGCCGGAATTGGGGAGGGGAGCTGTTTTTT. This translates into CASSGRRGRNWGGELFF.